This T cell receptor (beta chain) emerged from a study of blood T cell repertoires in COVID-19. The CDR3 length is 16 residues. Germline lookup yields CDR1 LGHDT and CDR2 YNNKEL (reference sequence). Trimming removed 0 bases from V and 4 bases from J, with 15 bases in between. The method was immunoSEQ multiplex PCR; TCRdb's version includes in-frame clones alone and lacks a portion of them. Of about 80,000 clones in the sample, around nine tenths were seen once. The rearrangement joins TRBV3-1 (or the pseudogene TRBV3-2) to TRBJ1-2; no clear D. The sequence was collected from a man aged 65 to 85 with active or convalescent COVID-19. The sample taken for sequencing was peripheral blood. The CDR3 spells CASSQDRDWQGYGYTF. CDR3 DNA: TGTGCCAGCAGCCAAGATCGTGACTGGCAAGGCTATGGCTACACCTTC.